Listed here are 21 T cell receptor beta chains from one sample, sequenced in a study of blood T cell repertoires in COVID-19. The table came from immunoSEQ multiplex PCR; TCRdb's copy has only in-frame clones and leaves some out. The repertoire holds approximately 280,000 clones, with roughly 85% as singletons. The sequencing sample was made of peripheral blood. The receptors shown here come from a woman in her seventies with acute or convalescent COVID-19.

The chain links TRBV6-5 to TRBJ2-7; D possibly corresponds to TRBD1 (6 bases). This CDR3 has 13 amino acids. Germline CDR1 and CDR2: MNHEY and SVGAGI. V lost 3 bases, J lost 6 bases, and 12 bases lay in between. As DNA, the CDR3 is TGTGCCAGCAGTTATTCCGGGACAACCGAGCAGTACTTC. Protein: CASSYSGTTEQYF.

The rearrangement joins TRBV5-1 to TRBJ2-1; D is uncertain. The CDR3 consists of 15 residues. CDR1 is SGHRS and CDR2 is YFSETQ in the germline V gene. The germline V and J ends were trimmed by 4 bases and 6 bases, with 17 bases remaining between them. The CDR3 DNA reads TGCGCCAGCAGCGCCCTCACGGCAGGCAGCAATGAGCAGTTCTTC. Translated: CASSALTAGSNEQFF.

The CDR3: CASKTDSRSGNTIYF. CDR3 bases: TGTGCCAGCAAGACGGACAGTCGTTCTGGAAACACCATATATTTT. The rearrangement joins TRBV6-5 to TRBJ1-3; D is perhaps TRBD1 (6 bases). Germline assignment: CDR1 MNHEY and CDR2 SVGAGI. The CDR3 has 15 amino acids. Trimming removed 7 bases at V and 1 base at J, with 14 bases between.

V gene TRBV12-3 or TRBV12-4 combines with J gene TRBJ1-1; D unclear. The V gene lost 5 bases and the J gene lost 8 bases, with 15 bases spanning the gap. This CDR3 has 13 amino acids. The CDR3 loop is CASSLRSGNEAFF. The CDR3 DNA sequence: TGTGCCAGCAGTCTTCGCTCGGGGAACGAAGCTTTCTTT.

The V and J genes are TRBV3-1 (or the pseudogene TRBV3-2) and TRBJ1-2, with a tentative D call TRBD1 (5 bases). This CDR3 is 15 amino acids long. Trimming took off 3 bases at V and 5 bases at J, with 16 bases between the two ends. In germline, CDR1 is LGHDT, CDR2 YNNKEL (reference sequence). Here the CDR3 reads CASSHNFDRSYGYTF. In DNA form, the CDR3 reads TGTGCCAGCAGCCATAATTTCGACAGAAGTTATGGCTACACCTTC.

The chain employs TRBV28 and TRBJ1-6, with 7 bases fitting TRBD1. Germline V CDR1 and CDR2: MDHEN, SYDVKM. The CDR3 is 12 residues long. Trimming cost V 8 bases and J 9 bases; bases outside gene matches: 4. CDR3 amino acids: CASGQARSPLHF. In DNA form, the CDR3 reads TGTGCCAGCGGACAGGCACGTTCACCCCTCCACTTT.

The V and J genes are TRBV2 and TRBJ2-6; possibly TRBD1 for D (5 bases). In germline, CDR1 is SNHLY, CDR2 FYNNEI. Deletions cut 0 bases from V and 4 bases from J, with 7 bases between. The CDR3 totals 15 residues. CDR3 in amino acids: CASSEAGVGANVLTF. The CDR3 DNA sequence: TGTGCCAGCAGTGAAGCAGGGGTCGGGGCCAACGTCCTGACTTTC. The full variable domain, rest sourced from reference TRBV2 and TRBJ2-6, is EPEVTQTPSHQVTQMGQEVILRCVPISNHLYFYWYRQILGQKVEFLVSFYNNEISEKSEIFDDQFSVERPDGSNFTLKIRSTKLEDSAMYFCASSEAGVGANVLTFGAGSRLTVL.

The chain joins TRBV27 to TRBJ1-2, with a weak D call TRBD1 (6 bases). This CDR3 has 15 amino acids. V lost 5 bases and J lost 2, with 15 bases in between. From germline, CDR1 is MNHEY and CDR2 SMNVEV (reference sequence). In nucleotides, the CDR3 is TGTGCCAGCAGTCCCAAATTAGACAGGAACTATGGCTACACCTTC. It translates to CASSPKLDRNYGYTF.

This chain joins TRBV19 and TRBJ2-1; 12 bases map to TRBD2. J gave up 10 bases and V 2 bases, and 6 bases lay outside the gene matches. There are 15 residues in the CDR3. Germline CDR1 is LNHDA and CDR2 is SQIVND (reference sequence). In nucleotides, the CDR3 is TGTGCCAGTAGTATATCTAGCGGGGGGGCCGGGGAGCAGTTCTTC. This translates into CASSISSGGAGEQFF.

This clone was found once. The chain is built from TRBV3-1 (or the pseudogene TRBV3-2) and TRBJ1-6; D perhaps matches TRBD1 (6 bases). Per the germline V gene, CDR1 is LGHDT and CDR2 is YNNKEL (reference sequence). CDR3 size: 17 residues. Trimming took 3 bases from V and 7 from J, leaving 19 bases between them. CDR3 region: CASSHGPSTGMNSPLHF. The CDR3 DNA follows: TGTGCCAGCAGCCACGGTCCCAGTACAGGGATGAATTCACCCCTCCACTTT.

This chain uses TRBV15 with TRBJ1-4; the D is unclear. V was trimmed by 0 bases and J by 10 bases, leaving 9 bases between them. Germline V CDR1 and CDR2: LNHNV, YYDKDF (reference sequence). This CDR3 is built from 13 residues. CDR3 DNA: TGTGCCACCAGCAGAGATTGGGAGGGAAAACTGTTTTTT. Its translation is CATSRDWEGKLFF. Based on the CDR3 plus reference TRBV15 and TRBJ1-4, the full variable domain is DAMVIQNPRYQVTQFGKPVTLSCSQTLNHNVMYWYQQKSSQAPKLLFHYYDKDFNNEADTPDNFQSRRPNTSFCFLDIRSPGLGDTAMYLCATSRDWEGKLFFGSGTQLSVL.

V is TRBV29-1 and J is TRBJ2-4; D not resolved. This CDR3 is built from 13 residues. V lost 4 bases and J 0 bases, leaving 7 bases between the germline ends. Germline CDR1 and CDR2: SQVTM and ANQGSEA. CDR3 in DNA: TGCAGCGTTGTTTCCAGAGCCAAAAACATTCAGTACTTC. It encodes CSVVSRAKNIQYF.

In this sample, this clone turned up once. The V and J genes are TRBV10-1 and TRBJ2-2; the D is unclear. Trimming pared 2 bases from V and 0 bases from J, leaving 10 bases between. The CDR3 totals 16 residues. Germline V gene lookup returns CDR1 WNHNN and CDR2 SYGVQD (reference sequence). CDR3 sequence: CASSETFPANTGELFF. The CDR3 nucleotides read TGCGCCAGCAGTGAGACATTTCCCGCGAACACCGGGGAGCTGTTTTTT.

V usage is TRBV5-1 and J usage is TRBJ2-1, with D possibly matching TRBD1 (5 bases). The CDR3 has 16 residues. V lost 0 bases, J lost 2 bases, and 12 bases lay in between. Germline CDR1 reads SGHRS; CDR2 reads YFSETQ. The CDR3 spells CASSLEPRATYNEQFF. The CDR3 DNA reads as TGCGCCAGCAGCTTGGAACCCAGGGCGACCTACAATGAGCAGTTCTTC.

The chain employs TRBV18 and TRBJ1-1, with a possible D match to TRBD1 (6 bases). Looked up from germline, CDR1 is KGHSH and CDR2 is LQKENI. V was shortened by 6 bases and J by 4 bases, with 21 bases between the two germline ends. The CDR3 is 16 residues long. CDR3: CASSPSISGDGTEAFF. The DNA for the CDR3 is TGTGCCAGCTCGCCTTCGATATCAGGGGATGGCACTGAAGCTTTCTTT.

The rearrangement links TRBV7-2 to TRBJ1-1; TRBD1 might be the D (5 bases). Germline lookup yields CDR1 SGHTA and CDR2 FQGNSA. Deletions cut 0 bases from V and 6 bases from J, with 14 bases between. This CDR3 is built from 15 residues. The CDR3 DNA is TGTGCCAGCAGCTTAGCTGGGGGGGACTTCGCTGAAGCTTTCTTT. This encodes CASSLAGGDFAEAFF.

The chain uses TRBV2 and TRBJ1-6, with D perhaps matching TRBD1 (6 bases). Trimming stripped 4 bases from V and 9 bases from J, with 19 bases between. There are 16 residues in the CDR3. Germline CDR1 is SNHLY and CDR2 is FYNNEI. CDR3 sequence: CASSGGSGHRISPLHF. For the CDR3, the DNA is TGTGCCAGCAGTGGTGGATCGGGACATCGTATTTCACCCCTCCACTTT.

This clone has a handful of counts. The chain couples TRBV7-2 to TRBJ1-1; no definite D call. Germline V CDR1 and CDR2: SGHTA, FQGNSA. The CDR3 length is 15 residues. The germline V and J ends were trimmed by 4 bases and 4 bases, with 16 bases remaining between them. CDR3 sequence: CASSSLRVLPTEAFF. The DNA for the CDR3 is TGTGCCAGCAGCTCGCTCCGAGTTCTGCCCACTGAAGCTTTCTTT.

The CDR3 sequence is CASSLAGGVEGETQYF. The CDR3 DNA reads as TGCGCCAGCAGCTTGGCGGGAGGAGTGGAGGGGGAGACCCAGTACTTC. The chain joins TRBV5-1 to TRBJ2-5; 7 bases line up with TRBD2. Germline lookup yields CDR1 SGHRS and CDR2 YFSETQ. The CDR3 has 16 amino acids. The V gene end was trimmed by 0 bases and the J gene end by 5 bases; junction bases not matched to a gene: 10.

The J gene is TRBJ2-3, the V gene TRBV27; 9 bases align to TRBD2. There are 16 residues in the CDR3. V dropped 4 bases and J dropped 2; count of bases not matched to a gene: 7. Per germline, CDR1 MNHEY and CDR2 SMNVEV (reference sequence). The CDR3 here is CASSSRAGGPTDTQYF. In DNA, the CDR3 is TGTGCCAGCAGTTCCAGAGCGGGGGGACCCACAGATACGCAGTATTTT.

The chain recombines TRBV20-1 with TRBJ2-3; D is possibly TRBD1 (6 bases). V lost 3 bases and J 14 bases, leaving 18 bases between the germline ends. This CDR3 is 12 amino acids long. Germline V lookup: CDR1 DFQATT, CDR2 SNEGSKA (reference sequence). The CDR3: CSASPGSQGTYF. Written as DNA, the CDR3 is TGCAGTGCTAGTCCCGGCTCACAGGGAACGTATTTT.